The present T cell receptor beta chain was sequenced within a study of blood T cell repertoires in COVID-19. Study overall: The samples span acute and convalescent COVID-19 from the United States, Italy and Spain. PBMCs, B-cell-depleted T cells, or T cells were the source of the cDNA or gDNA that made up the material.

The CDR3 covers 13 residues. Germline CDR1 LNHNV, CDR2 YYDKDF (reference sequence). Trimming left V 0 bases short and J 6 bases short, with 9 bases between. Per the original methods: Amplification of reference gene primers provided the estimated nucleated cell counts. Sequencing was performed with immunoSEQ multiplex PCR; in TCRdb, only in-frame clones are kept and a portion is missing. That table furnishes V, J and clone size, whereas the DNA furnished D and trimming. The sample contains approximately 150,000 clones, 80% to 90% of which appear only once. Sequencing used peripheral blood. The chain is built from TRBV15 and TRBJ2-7; no clear D. The clonotype comes from a human donor with acute or convalescent COVID-19. The donor label of this sample is uncertain. CDR3 amino acids: CATSREKWSEQYV. The CDR3 DNA reads TGTGCCACCAGCAGAGAAAAGTGGAGCGAGCAGTACGTC.